These 13 T cell receptor beta chains came from one sample sequenced in a study of blood T cell repertoires in COVID-19. Profiling relied on immunoSEQ multiplex PCR, and the TCRdb table lists in-frame clones only, not all of them. The profile shows 150,000 to 200,000 clones, more than 75% of them singletons. Material for sequencing was peripheral blood. Receptor source: a woman aged 80 or older with COVID-19, enrolled during active disease.

About this clone itself: The identical CDR3 is also encoded by other nucleotide sequences in the sample. The chain has TRBV28 and TRBJ1-1; D unclear. V gave up 1 base and J gave up 3 bases, with 3 bases separating them. This CDR3 has 12 residues. The germline gives CDR1 MDHEN, CDR2 SYDVKM. CDR3 sequence reads: CASSLSYTEAFF. In nucleotides, the CDR3 is TGTGCCAGCAGTTTATCGTACACTGAAGCTTTCTTT.

The chain has TRBV9 and TRBJ2-7, with 7 bases that match TRBD2. The CDR3 runs to 13 residues. Germline CDR1 is SGDLS and CDR2 is YYNGEE. The junction had 2 bases not matched to a gene; V was cut back by 0 bases and J by 5 bases. Written as DNA, the CDR3 is TGTGCCAGCAGCGTAGACCTAGCGGACGAGCAGTACTTC. As protein: CASSVDLADEQYF.

This clone has just one count. V gene TRBV11-3 combines with J gene TRBJ1-1; no clear D. This CDR3 is 13 amino acids long. Trimming cost V 1 base and J 0 bases, with 3 bases left between them. Germline V gene lookup returns CDR1 SGHNT and CDR2 YENEEA. The CDR3 reads CASSLAVNTEAFF. CDR3 DNA: TGTGCCAGCAGCTTAGCGGTGAACACTGAAGCTTTCTTT.

V is TRBV28 and J is TRBJ1-2, with 11 bases fitting TRBD1. The V gene end was trimmed by 4 bases and the J gene end by 4 bases; junction bases not matched to a gene: 5. Germline V gives CDR1 MDHEN, CDR2 SYDVKM. This CDR3 contains 15 residues. The CDR3 protein is CASSSRDRGFYGYTF. As DNA, the CDR3 is TGTGCCAGCAGTTCCCGGGACAGGGGGTTCTATGGCTACACCTTC.

This chain joins TRBV7-2 and TRBJ2-1; D possibly corresponds to TRBD2 (5 bases). The CDR3 extends over 17 amino acids. Trimming shortened V by 1 base and J by 7 bases, and 20 bases separated the two germline ends. In germline, CDR1 is SGHTA, CDR2 FQGNSA. The CDR3 loop is CASSLEGLAPPGNEQFF. In nucleotides, the CDR3 is TGTGCCAGCAGCTTAGAAGGCCTAGCCCCTCCGGGAAATGAGCAGTTCTTC.

The genes are TRBV28 and TRBJ2-4, with D perhaps TRBD1 (7 bases). CDR1 and CDR2 from the germline V gene are MDHEN and SYDVKM. Trimming left V 4 bases short and J 10 bases short, with 14 bases between. This CDR3 contains 13 residues. The CDR3 bases are TGTGCCAGCAGTTCCTCTCAGGGGGGAATTCAGTACTTC. Translating gives CASSSSQGGIQYF.

The chain has TRBV19 and TRBJ1-5, with unresolved D. The CDR3 is 15 residues long. Germline loops: CDR1 LNHDA, CDR2 SQIVND (reference sequence). Trimming cost V 1 base and J 3 bases, with 10 bases left between them. In nucleotides, the CDR3 is TGTGCCAGTAGTATAGGGCAGATCCTCAATCAGCCCCAGCATTTT. Protein: CASSIGQILNQPQHF.

The gene calls are TRBV4-1 and TRBJ2-4; D possibly corresponds to TRBD1 (6 bases). Germline CDR1 is MGHRA and CDR2 is YSYEKL. CDR3 length: 19 residues. Trimming removed 10 bases at V and 1 base at J, with 29 bases between. The CDR3 nucleotides are TGCGCCATCTTGGGCCGGACAGTGGTTGTAATGTCGGCCAAAAACATTCAGTACTTC. It is translated as CAILGRTVVVMSAKNIQYF.

V and J are TRBV19 and TRBJ1-2; tentative D call: TRBD1 (6 bases). The CDR3 length is 14 residues. V lost 5 bases and J 3 bases, leaving 13 bases between the germline ends. Germline assignment: CDR1 LNHDA and CDR2 SQIVND (reference sequence). The CDR3 DNA sequence: TGTGCCAGTAGTCGGCTGGGGGCAGACTATGGCTACACCTTC. Its translation is CASSRLGADYGYTF.

V and J are TRBV5-8 and TRBJ1-5, with 10 bases that match TRBD1. Germline-derived CDR1 and CDR2 are SGHTS and YDEGEE. CDR3 length: 14 amino acids. The V gene end was trimmed by 3 bases and the J gene end by 7 bases; junction bases not matched to a gene: 4. The CDR3 protein is CASSYDRGRQPQHF. The CDR3 DNA is TGTGCCAGCAGCTACGACAGGGGGCGACAGCCCCAGCATTTT. The complete variable domain, with remaining parts taken from reference TRBV5-8 and TRBJ1-5, reads EAGVTQSPTHLIKTRGQQATLRCSPISGHTSVYWYQQALGLGLQFLLWYDEGEERNRGNFPPRFSGRQFPNYSSELNVNALELEDSALYLCASSYDRGRQPQHFGDGTRLSIL.

The gene calls are TRBV10-3 and TRBJ2-7; 7 bases line up with TRBD1. Germline assignment: CDR1 ENHRY and CDR2 SYGVKD. There are 11 residues in the CDR3. V lost 2 bases and J lost 13; bases outside the gene matches: 5. This chain's CDR3 is CAISEDRVIYF. CDR3 nucleotides: TGTGCCATCAGTGAGGACAGGGTTATTTACTTC.

CDR3 DNA: TGTGCCAGCAATCCGGACAGGGCGTCGAGTGGCTACACCTTC. It is translated as CASNPDRASSGYTF. The chain combines TRBV2 with TRBJ1-2, with 8 positions matching TRBD1. Germline V gives CDR1 SNHLY, CDR2 FYNNEI. V dropped 7 bases and J dropped 7; count of bases not matched to a gene: 11. This CDR3 is 14 amino acids long.

The chain combines TRBV6-5 with TRBJ2-1; a weak D match, TRBD2 (5 bases). In germline, CDR1 is MNHEY, CDR2 SVGAGI. This CDR3 has 13 residues. V lost 6 bases and J 6 bases, leaving 12 bases between the germline ends. CDR3 coding DNA: TGTGCCAGCAGAGTGGACTTCGGCAATGAGCAGTTCTTC. Its translation: CASRVDFGNEQFF.